This section outlines one TCR beta chain sequence together with its context. The data belong to a study of blood T cell repertoires in COVID-19. Study background: Whether acute or convalescent, the COVID-19 samples came from the United States, Italy and Spain. T cells, B-cell-depleted T cells, or PBMCs provided the cDNA or gDNA that served as material.

This CDR3 spans 14 amino acids. The ends were cut back, 5 bases at V and 1 base at J, with 10 bases in the middle. Germline CDR1 LNHDA, CDR2 SQIVND (reference sequence). TCRdb's table, derived via immunoSEQ multiplex PCR, lists solely in-frame clones and lacks some. The table shows some 200,000 clones, with about 88% occurring only once. This chain uses TRBV19 with TRBJ2-3; D is unresolved. Source material: peripheral blood. The sequence came from a man over 45 with COVID-19, enrolled during active disease. Here the CDR3 DNA reads TGTGCCAGTAGTGCTCAGCGAGGCACAGATACGCAGTATTTT. Encoded protein: CASSAQRGTDTQYF.